The clone carrying this T cell receptor beta chain was detected a few times. Its target is not known. The CDR3 is made up of 17 amino acids. The trim removed 1 base at V and 5 bases at J, leaving 12 bases unmatched. Germline lookup yields CDR1 LGHNT and CDR2 FRNRAP. The record originates from a study of molecular identifiers for immune sequencing clone quantification. Generation of bulk TCR libraries relied on previously described methods and listed TCR primers. TCRdb ran MiXCR on the PCR reads and lists one entry per CDR3 protein. Of about 630,000 distinct CDR3 sequences listed, around 25% are singletons. Whole-study findings and limits: Approximately 1 million naive cells reportedly did not prevent detection of spiked Jurkat TCR RNA from one cell. The study found clones above 20 RNA copies held over 98% of effector molecules and under 1% in naive cells.

The receptor was isolated from a human donor in good health. Some libraries in this study had Jurkat cell RNA spiked in. The rearrangement joins TRBV12-5 to TRBJ1-2, with 8 bases identical to TRBD1. The material sequenced was naive CD8+ T cells from blood, with Jurkat cell RNA spiked in. The subset: FACS-sorted CD8+CD4-CCR7+CD45RA+ naive T cells. This CDR3 reads CASGLASGQAVWYGYTF. The CDR3 DNA reads TGTGCTAGTGGTTTGGCCTCGGGACAGGCGGTGTGGTATGGCTACACCTTC.